Presented here are 15 T cell receptor beta chains from one specimen sequenced in a study of T cell repertoires in cytomegalovirus infection. TCRdb ran MiXCR on the reads and lists one entry per CDR3 protein. The table lists fewer than 550,000 distinct CDR3 sequences, approximately 15% of them singletons. The sequenced material came from CD8+ T cells from PBMCs. These receptors originate from a human donor in good health (CMV status not recorded). Some clones in this sample may be carry-over from other donors' samples.

This clonotype has just a few counts. The chain carries TRBV7-9 and TRBJ2-1; the D is unclear. The V end lost 4 bases, the J end lost 4 bases, and 8 bases lay between the germline ends. The germline V gene has CDR1 SEHNR and CDR2 FQNEAQ (reference sequence). There are 13 residues in the CDR3. CDR3 sequence reads: CASSSAVYNEQFF. CDR3 in DNA: TGTGCCAGCAGCTCCGCAGTTTACAATGAGCAGTTCTTC. The full variable domain, its missing parts supplied by reference TRBV7-9 and TRBJ2-1, is DTGVSQNPRHKITKRGQNVTFRCDPISEHNRLYWYRQTLGQGPEFLTYFQNEAQLEKSRLLSDRFSAERPKGSFSTLEIQRTEQGDSAMYLCASSSAVYNEQFFGPGTRLTVL.

There are many counts of this clonotype. This rearrangement joins TRBV7-4 to TRBJ2-5, with 14 bases that match TRBD2. Germline V gives CDR1 SGHVT, CDR2 SQSDAQ. The CDR3 is made up of 15 amino acids. The junction had 1 base not matched to a gene; V was cut back by 4 bases and J by 3 bases. The DNA for the CDR3 is TGTGCCAGCAGCTCGGGACTAGCGGGAGAAGAGACCCAGTACTTC. It codes for CASSSGLAGEETQYF.

As for this clonotype: Possible read error: a much larger clone is one base away. The chain uses TRBV10-3 and TRBJ1-2, with D unclear. Germline CDR1 is ENHRY and CDR2 is SYGVKD. This CDR3 spans 17 amino acids. CDR3 sequence reads: CAISESKADLFNYGYSF. The CDR3 coding sequence is TGTGCCATCAGTGAGTCGAAGGCGGACCTATTTAACTATGGCTACAGCTTC.

V gene TRBV20-1 combines with J gene TRBJ1-6; no clear D. The CDR3 covers 12 residues. Germline-derived CDR1 and CDR2 are DFQATT and SNEGSKA (reference sequence). The V gene lost 6 bases and the J gene lost 15 bases, with 18 bases spanning the gap. CDR3: CSAAGPRGSLHF. CDR3 DNA: TGCAGTGCCGCCGGGCCCCGAGGTAGCCTCCACTTT.

In this sample, this clonotype turned up many times. CDR3 protein: CASSSNLAGRSYNEQFF. The CDR3 nucleotides are TGTGCCAGCAGTTCAAACCTAGCCGGGAGGTCCTACAATGAGCAGTTCTTC. The chain links TRBV28 to TRBJ2-1; 7 bases are a match to TRBD2. Germline values: CDR1 MDHEN, CDR2 SYDVKM. The CDR3 is 17 residues long. The J segment lost 1 base and the V segment lost 4 bases, leaving 10 bases of the junction unmatched.

This clonotype was seen ten or more times. The chain links TRBV6-5 to TRBJ2-7; 7 bases agree with TRBD2. Germline lookup yields CDR1 MNHEY and CDR2 SVGAGI. V lost 5 bases to trimming and J lost 0 bases; unmatched junction nucleotides: 4. This CDR3 comprises 14 residues. The CDR3 sequence is CASSPERGSYEQYF. The CDR3 DNA reads as TGTGCCAGCAGTCCAGAGCGGGGCTCCTACGAGCAGTACTTC.

The DNA for the CDR3 is TGTGCCAGCCGACCCGGGACAGGCACAGATACGCAGTATTTT. This gives the protein CASRPGTGTDTQYF. V and J are TRBV27 and TRBJ2-3; 7 nucleotides agree with TRBD1. V trimming: 8 bases; J trimming: 1 base; junction bases outside the gene matches: 6. The CDR3 length is 14 residues. CDR1 is MNHEY, CDR2 SMNVEV, per germline (reference sequence).

This clonotype has a single count. This chain connects TRBV6-1 to TRBJ1-4; tentatively, D is TRBD1 (5 bases). The V gene lost 8 bases and the J gene lost 2 bases, with 12 bases spanning the gap. The germline V gene has CDR1 MNHNS and CDR2 SASEGT. The CDR3 extends over 14 amino acids. The CDR3 loop is CASGLRGTNEKLFF. The CDR3 DNA is TGTGCCAGCGGCCTCCGGGGGACTAATGAAAAACTGTTTTTT.

This clonotype has just a few counts. The chain couples TRBV12-3 or TRBV12-4 to TRBJ2-1, with D perhaps matching TRBD1 (5 bases). CDR3 size: 14 residues. Trimming cost V 3 bases and J 6 bases, with 12 bases left between them. The DNA for the CDR3 is TGTGCCAGCAGTTTTGTGGGGCCTACCAATGAGCAGTTCTTC. The encoded protein is CASSFVGPTNEQFF.

This chain joins TRBV20-1 and TRBJ2-1; TRBD2 might be the D (5 bases). Germline-derived CDR1 and CDR2 are DFQATT and SNEGSKA (reference sequence). Trimming stripped 4 bases from V and 3 bases from J, with 16 bases between. The CDR3 totals 15 residues. The CDR3 here is CSATLGGSVYNEQFF. The DNA of the CDR3 is TGCAGTGCTACCCTAGGTGGTAGCGTCTACAATGAGCAGTTCTTC.

To note about this clonotype: The junction differs from germline at one of its ends, possibly a read error. The genes are TRBV5-6 and TRBJ1-4; the D is unclear. Per germline, CDR1 SGHDT and CDR2 YYEEEE. The CDR3 loop spans 15 amino acids. The CDR3 loop reads CVSSSGLEANEKLFF. For the CDR3, the DNA is TGTGTCAGCAGCTCTGGGTTGGAGGCTAATGAAAAACTGTTTTTT.

This clonotype came up many times. The chain joins TRBV29-1 to TRBJ1-2, with D tentatively TRBD1 (5 bases). This CDR3 comprises 18 residues. Trimming shortened V by 0 bases and J by 0 bases, and 20 bases separated the two germline ends. Germline-derived CDR1 and CDR2 are SQVTM and ANQGSEA. CDR3 amino acids: CSVEDRDFGTASNYGYTF. The DNA of the CDR3 is TGCAGCGTTGAAGACCGCGACTTTGGGACCGCCTCTAACTATGGCTACACCTTC.

The rearrangement joins TRBV6-2 or TRBV6-3 to TRBJ2-1; D is ambiguous. The germline V gene has CDR1 MNHEY and CDR2 SVGEGT. The V end was cut by 0 bases, the J end by 7 bases, with 10 bases between. CDR3 length: 14 residues. The CDR3 region is CASSYSGLPNEQFF. In DNA, the CDR3 is TGTGCCAGCAGTTACTCCGGTCTCCCGAATGAGCAGTTCTTC.

This clonotype was counted many times. The CDR3, as DNA: TGTGCCAGCAGGGTTCCACTAGCGGGGGACGAAACAGATACGCAGTATTTT. Translated, it gives CASRVPLAGDETDTQYF. J is TRBJ2-3 and V is TRBV2; 11 bases fit TRBD2. The CDR3 consists of 17 residues. CDR1 and CDR2 (germline): SNHLY, FYNNEI. Trimming cost V 6 bases and J 3 bases; bases outside gene matches: 11.

This clonotype has ten or more counts. This chain joins TRBV7-9 and TRBJ2-5; TRBD2 agrees at 7 bases. Trimming at V came to 2 bases and at J to 5 bases, leaving 8 bases not matched to a gene. Per germline, CDR1 SEHNR and CDR2 FQNEAQ (reference sequence). The CDR3 extends over 15 amino acids. In DNA, the CDR3 is TGTGCCAGCAGCTTAATACGGGGGGTCGATGAGACCCAGTACTTC. Translating gives CASSLIRGVDETQYF.